This T cell receptor (beta chain) was recovered during a study of brain T cells in children with intractable seizures. The CDR3 loop spans 14 amino acids. Trimming cost V 2 bases and J 5 bases, with 12 bases left between them. Germline-derived CDR1 and CDR2 are SNHLY and FYNNEI. Indicated time point: blood from clinic visit 5 months post-surgery; TSC patient then seizure free. TCRdb's copy holds only in-frame clones and misses some; the assay was immunoSEQ multiplex PCR. The profile covers 340,000 or so clones, with 85% to 95% appearing a single time and around 5% taken by the ten largest. This clonotype was obtained from a boy in the first two years of life with tuberous sclerosis and intractable seizures. This chain joins TRBV2 and TRBJ2-5, with D maybe TRBD1 (5 bases). The input for sequencing was peripheral blood, taken 5 to 6 months after surgery. Written as DNA, the CDR3 is TGTGCCAGCAGTGAAACAGGCTTGGAGGAGACCCAGTACTTC. It yields the protein CASSETGLEETQYF.